Below, 18 T cell receptor beta chains from the same sample are listed, as sequenced in a study of cytomegalovirus exposure and HLA in healthy donors. Vbeta (60) and Jbeta (13) primers were used in the PCR. Data came from immunoSEQ multiplex PCR; TCRdb stores just in-frame clones and leaves some out. The sample consists of fewer than 250,000 clones, around 79% of them appearing once. Sequencing input: PBMCs. The receptors shown here come from a male donor in good health and CMV-seropositive.

The J gene is TRBJ2-7, the V gene TRBV7-3; TRBD2 aligns across 13 bases. The CDR3 is 16 amino acids. Germline assignment: CDR1 SGHTA and CDR2 FQGTGA. Losses at the gene ends were 0 bases for V and 6 bases for J; bases not matched to a gene: 5. CDR3 in DNA: TGTGCCAGCAGCTTAACGGGGACTAGCGGGGCCCTCGAGCAGTACTTC. It encodes CASSLTGTSGALEQYF. Supplemented by reference TRBV7-3 and TRBJ2-7, the full variable domain reads GAGVSQTPSNKVTEKGKYVELRCDPISGHTALYWYRQSLGQGPEFLIYFQGTGAADDSGLPNDRFFAVRPEGSVSTLKIQRTERGDSAVYLCASSLTGTSGALEQYFGPGTRLTVT.

V usage is TRBV27 and J usage is TRBJ2-5, with 10 bases identical to TRBD1. The DNA end is more similar to TRBJ2-7, so the J call may be wrong. The CDR3 spans 15 residues. CDR1 is MNHEY, CDR2 SMNVEV, per germline (reference sequence). The CDR3 region is CASSFTGTGAYEQYF. CDR3 bases: TGTGCCAGCAGTTTTACCGGGACAGGGGCGTACGAGCAGTACTTC.

The chain has TRBV27 and TRBJ2-7; 7 nucleotides match TRBD2. J was trimmed by 9 bases and V by 3 bases; bases with no gene match: 8. The CDR3 totals 13 residues. Germline V gene lookup returns CDR1 MNHEY and CDR2 SMNVEV (reference sequence). This CDR3 is CASSFQTSWGQYF. The CDR3 DNA follows: TGTGCCAGCAGTTTCCAGACTAGCTGGGGGCAGTACTTC.

The V gene is TRBV5-1, the J gene TRBJ2-1, with 9 bases identical to TRBD2. V was clipped by 0 bases and J by 4 bases; unmatched bases: 11. Germline CDR1 and CDR2: SGHRS and YFSETQ. The CDR3 runs to 18 residues. CDR3 sequence: CASSLEPSSGVTYNEQFF. CDR3 sequence (DNA): TGCGCCAGCAGCTTGGAACCATCTAGCGGGGTAACTTACAATGAGCAGTTCTTC.

The chain employs TRBV14 and TRBJ1-3; the D is unclear. Trimming took off 0 bases at V and 9 bases at J, with 15 bases between the two ends. The germline V gene has CDR1 SGHDN and CDR2 FVKESK. CDR3 size: 15 residues. This CDR3 reads CASSQDIIRSGTIYF. DNA for the CDR3: TGTGCCAGCAGCCAAGATATTATCAGGTCCGGCACCATATATTTT.

The chain recombines TRBV19 with TRBJ2-3; D perhaps matches TRBD2 (6 bases). Germline V gene sequence: CDR1 LNHDA, CDR2 SQIVND (reference sequence). The V and J ends lost 5 bases and 2 bases respectively, with 17 bases between them. CDR3 length: 16 residues. The CDR3 region is CASSGVGLSPTDTQYF. The DNA of the CDR3 is TGTGCCAGTAGTGGGGTAGGACTATCGCCCACAGATACGCAGTATTTT.

The chain is built from TRBV19 and TRBJ1-1; D is undetermined. This CDR3 is built from 14 residues. Germline CDR1 is LNHDA and CDR2 is SQIVND (reference sequence). The ends were cut back, 3 bases at V and 0 bases at J, with 8 bases in the middle. Written as DNA, the CDR3 is TGTGCCAGTAGTATTTCGACACTGAACACTGAAGCTTTCTTT. Its protein is CASSISTLNTEAFF.

The chain carries TRBV7-2 and TRBJ2-1; 7 bases match TRBD2. The trim removed 1 base at V and 6 bases at J, leaving 12 bases unmatched. Germline V lookup: CDR1 SGHTA, CDR2 FQGNSA. This CDR3 spans 17 amino acids. CDR3 nucleotide sequence: TGTGCCAGCAGCTTAGATTACTCACTAGCGCCCGCCAATGAGCAGTTCTTC. The encoded protein is CASSLDYSLAPANEQFF.

V gene TRBV27 combines with J gene TRBJ1-2, with D unclear. The CDR3 has 13 residues. The ends were cut back, 1 base at V and 10 bases at J, with 13 bases in the middle. The germline V gene encodes CDR1 MNHEY and CDR2 SMNVEV (reference sequence). The CDR3 DNA sequence: TGTGCCAGCAGTTTATGGAGAAATGGTGACTACACCTTC. Translated: CASSLWRNGDYTF.

This chain links TRBV7-2 with TRBJ2-7; a weak D match, TRBD2 (6 bases). CDR1 SGHTA and CDR2 FQGNSA come from the germline V gene. Trimming left V 1 base short and J 3 bases short, with 10 bases between. CDR3 length: 14 amino acids. In DNA form, the CDR3 reads TGTGCCAGCAGCTTAGACGGGGGATACTACGAGCAGTACTTC. It codes for CASSLDGGYYEQYF.

The chain carries TRBV9 and TRBJ2-3; D not certain. The CDR3 consists of 13 residues. The germline gives CDR1 SGDLS, CDR2 YYNGEE. Trimming stripped 5 bases from V and 2 bases from J, with 9 bases between. CDR3 in amino acids: CASRAPPTDTQYF. CDR3 bases: TGTGCCAGCAGAGCCCCTCCCACAGATACGCAGTATTTT.

The chain links TRBV6-5 to TRBJ2-7, with D possibly being TRBD1 (7 bases). This CDR3 has 15 residues. Germline assignment: CDR1 MNHEY and CDR2 SVGAGI. Trimming pared 7 bases from V and 7 bases from J, leaving 23 bases between. Here the CDR3 DNA reads TGTGCCAGCACTCCGACAACGGGGCAGGGGGGAGAGCAGTACTTC. Residues: CASTPTTGQGGEQYF.

The chain employs TRBV7-2 and TRBJ2-7; TRBD1 is a possible D gene (6 bases). The ends were cut back, 2 bases at V and 3 bases at J, with 17 bases in the middle. CDR1 is SGHTA and CDR2 is FQGNSA in the germline V gene. The CDR3 is 16 amino acids. The CDR3 protein is CASSLSGGQTNYEQYF. DNA of the CDR3: TGTGCCAGCAGCTTAAGTGGAGGACAGACTAACTACGAGCAGTACTTC.

This rearrangement joins TRBV9 to TRBJ2-5; perhaps TRBD2 as D (5 bases). V was clipped by 0 bases and J by 7 bases, with 10 bases between them. Per the germline V gene, CDR1 is SGDLS and CDR2 is YYNGEE. This CDR3 spans 13 amino acids. The CDR3, as DNA: TGTGCCAGCAGCGTAGCGGTTGAGGGGACCCAGTACTTC. This translates into CASSVAVEGTQYF.

About this clone itself: In the same sample, other DNA sequences code for this CDR3. Here the CDR3 reads CASSFVQGNQPQHF. The CDR3 region has the DNA TGTGCCAGCAGTTTTGTACAGGGGAATCAGCCCCAGCATTTT. The chain carries TRBV27 and TRBJ1-5; 7 bases are a match to TRBD1. J lost 4 bases, V lost 3 bases, and 3 bases had no gene match. The CDR3 is 14 amino acids. Germline V gene data show CDR1 as MNHEY and CDR2 as SMNVEV (reference sequence).

The rearrangement links TRBV11-3 to TRBJ2-7; 9 nucleotides align to TRBD1. Unmatched junction bases numbered 11, after V lost 5 bases and J lost 6 bases. Looked up from germline, CDR1 is SGHNT and CDR2 is YENEEA. The CDR3 has 15 amino acids. The CDR3 region is CASSPAGTGPGEQYF. CDR3 nucleotide sequence: TGTGCCAGCAGCCCCGCCGGGACAGGGCCCGGCGAGCAGTACTTC. Complete variable domain (other parts from reference TRBV11-3 and TRBJ2-7): EAGVVQSPRYKIIEKKQPVAFWCNPISGHNTLYWYLQNLGQGPELLIRYENEEAVDDSQLPKDRFSAERLKGVDSTLKIQPAELGDSAVYLCASSPAGTGPGEQYFGPGTRLTVT.

V is TRBV2 and J is TRBJ2-3; D ambiguous. V was cut by 7 bases and J by 3 bases, with 14 bases left in between. Germline V gene sequence: CDR1 SNHLY, CDR2 FYNNEI. The CDR3 consists of 14 residues. CDR3 nucleotides: TGTGCCAGCAAGCCTAGTGTACTGACAGATACGCAGTATTTT. This sequence encodes CASKPSVLTDTQYF.

The chain has TRBV5-1 and TRBJ1-2, with D maybe TRBD1 (5 bases). Deletions cut 4 bases from V and 4 bases from J, with 17 bases between. CDR1 is SGHRS and CDR2 is YFSETQ in the germline V gene. This CDR3 is built from 15 residues. The DNA for the CDR3 is TGCGCCAGCAGCCCCGAAGTGGGGGGAATCTATGGCTACACCTTC. It yields the protein CASSPEVGGIYGYTF.